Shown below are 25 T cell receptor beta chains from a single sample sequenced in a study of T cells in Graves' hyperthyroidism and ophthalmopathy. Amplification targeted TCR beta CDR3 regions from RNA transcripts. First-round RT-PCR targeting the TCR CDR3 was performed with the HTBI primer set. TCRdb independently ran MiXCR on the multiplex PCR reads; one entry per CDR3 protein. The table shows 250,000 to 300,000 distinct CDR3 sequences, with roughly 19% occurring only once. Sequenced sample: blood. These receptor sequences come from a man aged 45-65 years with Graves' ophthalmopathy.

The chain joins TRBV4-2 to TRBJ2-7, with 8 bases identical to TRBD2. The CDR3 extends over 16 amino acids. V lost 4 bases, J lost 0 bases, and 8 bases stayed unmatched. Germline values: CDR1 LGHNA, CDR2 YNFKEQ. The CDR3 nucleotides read TGTGCCAGCAGCCTTTCCAGCGGGAGTTACTCCTACGAGCAGTACTTC. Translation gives CASSLSSGSYSYEQYF.

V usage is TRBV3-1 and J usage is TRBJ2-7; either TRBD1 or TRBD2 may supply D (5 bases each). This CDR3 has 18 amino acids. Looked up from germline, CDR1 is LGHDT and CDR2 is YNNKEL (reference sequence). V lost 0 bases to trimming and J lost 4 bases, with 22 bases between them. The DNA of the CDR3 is TGTGCCAGCAGCCAAGACGGCTCTGGCTTTGGTGGGGGTTACGAGCAGTACTTC. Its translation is CASSQDGSGFGGGYEQYF.

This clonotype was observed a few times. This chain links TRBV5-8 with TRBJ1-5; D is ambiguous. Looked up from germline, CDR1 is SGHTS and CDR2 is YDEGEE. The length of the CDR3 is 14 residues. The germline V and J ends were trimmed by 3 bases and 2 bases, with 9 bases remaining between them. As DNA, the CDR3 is TGTGCCAGCAGCTCACGAGTTGGCAATCAGCCCCAGCATTTT. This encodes CASSSRVGNQPQHF.

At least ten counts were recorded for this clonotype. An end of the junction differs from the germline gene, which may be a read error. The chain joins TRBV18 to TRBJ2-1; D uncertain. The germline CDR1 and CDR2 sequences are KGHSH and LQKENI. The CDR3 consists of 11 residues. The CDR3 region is CASSQISEEFF. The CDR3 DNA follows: TGTGCCAGCTCTCAAATATCTGAGGAGTTCTTC. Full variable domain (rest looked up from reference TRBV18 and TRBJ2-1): NAGVMQNPRHLVRRRGQEARLRCSPMKGHSHVYWYRQLPEEGLKFMVYLQKENIIDESGMPKERFSAEFPKEGPSILRIQQVVRGDSAAYFCASSQISEEFFGPGTRLTVL.

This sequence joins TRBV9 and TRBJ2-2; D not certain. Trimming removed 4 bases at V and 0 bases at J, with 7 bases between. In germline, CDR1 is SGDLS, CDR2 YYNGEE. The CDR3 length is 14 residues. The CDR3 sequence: CASSPLSNTGELFF. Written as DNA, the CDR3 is TGTGCCAGCAGCCCCCTATCGAACACCGGGGAGCTGTTTTTT.

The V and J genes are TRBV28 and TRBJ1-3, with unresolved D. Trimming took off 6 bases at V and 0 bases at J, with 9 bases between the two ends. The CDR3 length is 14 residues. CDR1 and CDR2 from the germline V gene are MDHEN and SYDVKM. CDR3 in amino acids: CASSRPSSGNTIYF. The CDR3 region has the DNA TGTGCCAGCAGCCGACCCAGCTCTGGAAACACCATATATTTT. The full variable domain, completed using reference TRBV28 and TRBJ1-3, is DVKVTQSSRYLVKRTGEKVFLECVQDMDHENMFWYRQDPGLGLRLIYFSYDVKMKEKGDIPEGYSVSREKKERFSLILESASTNQTSMYLCASSRPSSGNTIYFGEGSWLTVV.

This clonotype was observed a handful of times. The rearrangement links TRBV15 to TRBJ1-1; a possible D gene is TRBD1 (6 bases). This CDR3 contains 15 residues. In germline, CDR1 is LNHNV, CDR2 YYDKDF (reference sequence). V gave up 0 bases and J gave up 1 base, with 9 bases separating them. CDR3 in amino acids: CATSRDRGGNTEAFF. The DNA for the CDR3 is TGTGCCACCAGCAGAGATAGAGGGGGGAACACTGAAGCTTTCTTT.

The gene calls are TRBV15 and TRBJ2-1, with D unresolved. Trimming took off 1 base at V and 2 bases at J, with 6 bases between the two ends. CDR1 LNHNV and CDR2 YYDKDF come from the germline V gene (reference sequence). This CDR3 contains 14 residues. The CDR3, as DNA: TGTGCCACCAGCAGAGGGCTAGCCTACAATGAGCAGTTCTTC. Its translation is CATSRGLAYNEQFF. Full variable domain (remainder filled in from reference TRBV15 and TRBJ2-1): DAMVIQNPRYQVTQFGKPVTLSCSQTLNHNVMYWYQQKSSQAPKLLFHYYDKDFNNEADTPDNFQSRRPNTSFCFLDIRSPGLGDTAMYLCATSRGLAYNEQFFGPGTRLTVL.

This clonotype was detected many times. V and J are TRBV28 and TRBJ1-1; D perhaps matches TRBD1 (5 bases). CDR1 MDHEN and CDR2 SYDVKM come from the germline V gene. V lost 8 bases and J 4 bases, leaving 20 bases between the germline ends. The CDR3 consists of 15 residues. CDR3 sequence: CASLGQGEHGTEAFF. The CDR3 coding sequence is TGTGCCAGCCTAGGGCAGGGTGAACACGGCACTGAAGCTTTCTTT.

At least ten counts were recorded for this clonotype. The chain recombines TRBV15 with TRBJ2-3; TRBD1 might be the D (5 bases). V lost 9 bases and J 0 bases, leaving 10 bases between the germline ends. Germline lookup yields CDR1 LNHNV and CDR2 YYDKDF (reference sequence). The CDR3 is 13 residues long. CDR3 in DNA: TGTGCCACTGGGGCACGAAGCACAGATACGCAGTATTTT. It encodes CATGARSTDTQYF.

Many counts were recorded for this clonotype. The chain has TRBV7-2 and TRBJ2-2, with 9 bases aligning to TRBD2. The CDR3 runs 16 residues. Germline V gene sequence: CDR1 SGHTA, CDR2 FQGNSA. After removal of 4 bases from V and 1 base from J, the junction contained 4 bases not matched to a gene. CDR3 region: CASSSIAGVNTGELFF. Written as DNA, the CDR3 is TGTGCCAGCAGCTCCATAGCGGGAGTGAACACCGGGGAGCTGTTTTTT.

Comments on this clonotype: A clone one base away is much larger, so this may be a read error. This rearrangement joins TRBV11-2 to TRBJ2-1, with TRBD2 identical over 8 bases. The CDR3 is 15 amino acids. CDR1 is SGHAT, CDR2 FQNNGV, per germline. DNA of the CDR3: TGTGCCAGCAGCTTTAGCGGGGCCCGGGACAATGATCAGTTCTTC. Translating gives CASSFSGARDNDQFF. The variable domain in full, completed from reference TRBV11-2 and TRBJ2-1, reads EAGVAQSPRYKIIEKRQSVAFWCNPISGHATLYWYQQILGQGPKLLIQFQNNGVVDDSQLPKDRFSAERLKGVDSTLKIQPAKLEDSAVYLCASSFSGARDNDQFFGPGTRLTVL.

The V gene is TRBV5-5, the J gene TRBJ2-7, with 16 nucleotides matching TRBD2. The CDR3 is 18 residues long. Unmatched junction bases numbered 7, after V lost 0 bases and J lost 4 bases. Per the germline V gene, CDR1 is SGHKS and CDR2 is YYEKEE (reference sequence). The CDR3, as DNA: TGTGCCAGCAGCTTGGGGCGGGGACTAGCGGGAGGGCCTTACGAGCAGTACTTC. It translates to CASSLGRGLAGGPYEQYF. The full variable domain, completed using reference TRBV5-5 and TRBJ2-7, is DAGVTQSPTHLIKTRGQQVTLRCSPISGHKSVSWYQQVLGQGPQFIFQYYEKEERGRGNFPDRFSARQFPNYSSELNVNALLLGDSALYLCASSLGRGLAGGPYEQYFGPGTRLTVT.

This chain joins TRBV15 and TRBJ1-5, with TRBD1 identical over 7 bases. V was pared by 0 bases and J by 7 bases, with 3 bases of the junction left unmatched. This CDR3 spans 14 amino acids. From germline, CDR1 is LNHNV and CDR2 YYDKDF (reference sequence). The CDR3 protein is CATSRDTGAQPQHF. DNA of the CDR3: TGTGCCACCAGCAGAGATACAGGGGCCCAGCCCCAGCATTTT.

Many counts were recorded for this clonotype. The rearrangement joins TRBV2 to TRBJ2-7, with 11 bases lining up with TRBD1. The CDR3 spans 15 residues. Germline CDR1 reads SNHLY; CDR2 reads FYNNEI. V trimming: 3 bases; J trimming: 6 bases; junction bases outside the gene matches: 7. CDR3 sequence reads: CASSDRTGGWVEQYF. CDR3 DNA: TGTGCCAGCAGTGACCGGACAGGGGGCTGGGTCGAGCAGTACTTC. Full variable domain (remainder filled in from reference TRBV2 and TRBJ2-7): EPEVTQTPSHQVTQMGQEVILRCVPISNHLYFYWYRQILGQKVEFLVSFYNNEISEKSEIFDDQFSVERPDGSNFTLKIRSTKLEDSAMYFCASSDRTGGWVEQYFGPGTRLTVT.

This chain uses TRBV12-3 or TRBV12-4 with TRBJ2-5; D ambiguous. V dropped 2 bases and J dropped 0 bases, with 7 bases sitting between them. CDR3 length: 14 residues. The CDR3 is CASSLRQNQETQYF. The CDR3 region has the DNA TGTGCCAGCAGTTTACGGCAGAACCAAGAGACCCAGTACTTC.

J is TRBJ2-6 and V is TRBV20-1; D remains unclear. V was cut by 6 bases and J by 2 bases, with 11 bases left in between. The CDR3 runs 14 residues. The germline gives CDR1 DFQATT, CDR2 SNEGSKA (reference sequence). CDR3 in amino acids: CSAPDQAGANVLTF. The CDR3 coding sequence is TGCAGTGCCCCAGACCAGGCTGGGGCCAACGTCCTGACTTTC.

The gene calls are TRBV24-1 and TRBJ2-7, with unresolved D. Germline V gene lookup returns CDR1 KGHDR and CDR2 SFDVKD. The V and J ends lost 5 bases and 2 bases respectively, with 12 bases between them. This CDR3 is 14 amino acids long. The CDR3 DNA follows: TGTGCCACCAGTGGTAACCAAGCCCCCTACGAGCAGTACTTC. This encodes CATSGNQAPYEQYF.

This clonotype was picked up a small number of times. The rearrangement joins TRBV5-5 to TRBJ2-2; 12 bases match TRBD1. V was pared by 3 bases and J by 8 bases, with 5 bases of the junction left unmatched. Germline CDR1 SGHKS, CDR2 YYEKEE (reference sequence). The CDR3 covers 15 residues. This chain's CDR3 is CASSSGTGGAGELFF. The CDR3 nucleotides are TGTGCCAGCAGCTCCGGGACAGGGGGCGCGGGGGAGCTGTTTTTT. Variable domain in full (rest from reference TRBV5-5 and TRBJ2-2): DAGVTQSPTHLIKTRGQQVTLRCSPISGHKSVSWYQQVLGQGPQFIFQYYEKEERGRGNFPDRFSARQFPNYSSELNVNALLLGDSALYLCASSSGTGGAGELFFGEGSRLTVL.

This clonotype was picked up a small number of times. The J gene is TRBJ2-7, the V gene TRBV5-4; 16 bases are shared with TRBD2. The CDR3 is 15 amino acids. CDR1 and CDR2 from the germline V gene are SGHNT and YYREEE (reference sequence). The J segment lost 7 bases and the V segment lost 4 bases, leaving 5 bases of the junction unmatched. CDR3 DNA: TGTGCCAGCAGCGGGACTAGCGGGAGGGCCGCTGAGCAGTACTTC. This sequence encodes CASSGTSGRAAEQYF.

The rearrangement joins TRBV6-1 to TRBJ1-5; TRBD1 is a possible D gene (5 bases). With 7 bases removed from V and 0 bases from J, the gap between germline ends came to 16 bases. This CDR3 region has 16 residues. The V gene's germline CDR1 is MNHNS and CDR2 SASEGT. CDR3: CASTPAWGTSNQPQHF. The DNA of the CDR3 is TGTGCCAGCACCCCCGCGTGGGGGACTAGCAATCAGCCCCAGCATTTT.

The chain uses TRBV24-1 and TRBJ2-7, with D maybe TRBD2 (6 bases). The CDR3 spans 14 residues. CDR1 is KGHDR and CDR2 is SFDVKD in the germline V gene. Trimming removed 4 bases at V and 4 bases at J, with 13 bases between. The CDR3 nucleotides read TGTGCCACCAGTGAGTCGGGAGTAGCGTACGAGCAGTACTTC. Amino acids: CATSESGVAYEQYF.

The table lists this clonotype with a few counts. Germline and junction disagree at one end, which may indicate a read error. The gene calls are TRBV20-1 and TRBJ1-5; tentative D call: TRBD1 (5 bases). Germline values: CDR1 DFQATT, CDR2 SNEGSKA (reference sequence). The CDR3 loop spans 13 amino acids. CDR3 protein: CSARGGAKQPQHF. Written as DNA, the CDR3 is TGCAGTGCGAGAGGTGGGGCGAAACAGCCCCAGCATTTT.

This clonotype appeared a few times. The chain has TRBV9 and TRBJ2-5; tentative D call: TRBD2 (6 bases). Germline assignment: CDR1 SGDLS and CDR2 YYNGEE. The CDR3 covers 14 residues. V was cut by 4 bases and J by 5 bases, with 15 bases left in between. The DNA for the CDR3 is TGTGCCAGCAGCACCGGGACCGCGGGGGAGACCCAGTACTTC. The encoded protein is CASSTGTAGETQYF.

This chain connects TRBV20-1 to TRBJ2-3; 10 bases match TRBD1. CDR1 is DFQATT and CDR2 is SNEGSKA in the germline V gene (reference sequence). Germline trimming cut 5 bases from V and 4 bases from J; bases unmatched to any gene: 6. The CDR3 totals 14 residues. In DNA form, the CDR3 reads TGCAGTGCTCCAAAGACAGGGGGCGCAGATACGCAGTATTTT. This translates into CSAPKTGGADTQYF.